The clone carrying this T cell receptor beta chain came up a few times. What it binds is not known. TCRdb passed the 5' RACE reads through MiXCR, listing each CDR3 protein once. The data show around 610,000 distinct CDR3 sequences, with 13% seen just once and 11% to 15% held by the top ten. This sample was taken from a study of T cells after yellow fever vaccination. Broader study findings: A large majority of primary-vaccination clones showed up again after the booster (just under 97% CD4, around 85% CD8).

This clonotype originated in a man aged 30 to 39 who received the YFV17D yellow fever vaccine. Source: PBMCs, taken on the day of the yellow fever booster vaccination.

The CDR3 loop is CASSTPGGLGAFF. The CDR3 coding sequence is TGTGCCAGTAGTACCCCTGGGGGGCTAGGGGCTTTCTTT. The chain links TRBV19 to TRBJ1-1; a possible D gene is TRBD1 (6 bases). The CDR3 totals 13 residues. Germline V gene sequence: CDR1 LNHDA, CDR2 SQIVND (reference sequence). V lost 4 bases and J lost 11, with 17 bases in between.